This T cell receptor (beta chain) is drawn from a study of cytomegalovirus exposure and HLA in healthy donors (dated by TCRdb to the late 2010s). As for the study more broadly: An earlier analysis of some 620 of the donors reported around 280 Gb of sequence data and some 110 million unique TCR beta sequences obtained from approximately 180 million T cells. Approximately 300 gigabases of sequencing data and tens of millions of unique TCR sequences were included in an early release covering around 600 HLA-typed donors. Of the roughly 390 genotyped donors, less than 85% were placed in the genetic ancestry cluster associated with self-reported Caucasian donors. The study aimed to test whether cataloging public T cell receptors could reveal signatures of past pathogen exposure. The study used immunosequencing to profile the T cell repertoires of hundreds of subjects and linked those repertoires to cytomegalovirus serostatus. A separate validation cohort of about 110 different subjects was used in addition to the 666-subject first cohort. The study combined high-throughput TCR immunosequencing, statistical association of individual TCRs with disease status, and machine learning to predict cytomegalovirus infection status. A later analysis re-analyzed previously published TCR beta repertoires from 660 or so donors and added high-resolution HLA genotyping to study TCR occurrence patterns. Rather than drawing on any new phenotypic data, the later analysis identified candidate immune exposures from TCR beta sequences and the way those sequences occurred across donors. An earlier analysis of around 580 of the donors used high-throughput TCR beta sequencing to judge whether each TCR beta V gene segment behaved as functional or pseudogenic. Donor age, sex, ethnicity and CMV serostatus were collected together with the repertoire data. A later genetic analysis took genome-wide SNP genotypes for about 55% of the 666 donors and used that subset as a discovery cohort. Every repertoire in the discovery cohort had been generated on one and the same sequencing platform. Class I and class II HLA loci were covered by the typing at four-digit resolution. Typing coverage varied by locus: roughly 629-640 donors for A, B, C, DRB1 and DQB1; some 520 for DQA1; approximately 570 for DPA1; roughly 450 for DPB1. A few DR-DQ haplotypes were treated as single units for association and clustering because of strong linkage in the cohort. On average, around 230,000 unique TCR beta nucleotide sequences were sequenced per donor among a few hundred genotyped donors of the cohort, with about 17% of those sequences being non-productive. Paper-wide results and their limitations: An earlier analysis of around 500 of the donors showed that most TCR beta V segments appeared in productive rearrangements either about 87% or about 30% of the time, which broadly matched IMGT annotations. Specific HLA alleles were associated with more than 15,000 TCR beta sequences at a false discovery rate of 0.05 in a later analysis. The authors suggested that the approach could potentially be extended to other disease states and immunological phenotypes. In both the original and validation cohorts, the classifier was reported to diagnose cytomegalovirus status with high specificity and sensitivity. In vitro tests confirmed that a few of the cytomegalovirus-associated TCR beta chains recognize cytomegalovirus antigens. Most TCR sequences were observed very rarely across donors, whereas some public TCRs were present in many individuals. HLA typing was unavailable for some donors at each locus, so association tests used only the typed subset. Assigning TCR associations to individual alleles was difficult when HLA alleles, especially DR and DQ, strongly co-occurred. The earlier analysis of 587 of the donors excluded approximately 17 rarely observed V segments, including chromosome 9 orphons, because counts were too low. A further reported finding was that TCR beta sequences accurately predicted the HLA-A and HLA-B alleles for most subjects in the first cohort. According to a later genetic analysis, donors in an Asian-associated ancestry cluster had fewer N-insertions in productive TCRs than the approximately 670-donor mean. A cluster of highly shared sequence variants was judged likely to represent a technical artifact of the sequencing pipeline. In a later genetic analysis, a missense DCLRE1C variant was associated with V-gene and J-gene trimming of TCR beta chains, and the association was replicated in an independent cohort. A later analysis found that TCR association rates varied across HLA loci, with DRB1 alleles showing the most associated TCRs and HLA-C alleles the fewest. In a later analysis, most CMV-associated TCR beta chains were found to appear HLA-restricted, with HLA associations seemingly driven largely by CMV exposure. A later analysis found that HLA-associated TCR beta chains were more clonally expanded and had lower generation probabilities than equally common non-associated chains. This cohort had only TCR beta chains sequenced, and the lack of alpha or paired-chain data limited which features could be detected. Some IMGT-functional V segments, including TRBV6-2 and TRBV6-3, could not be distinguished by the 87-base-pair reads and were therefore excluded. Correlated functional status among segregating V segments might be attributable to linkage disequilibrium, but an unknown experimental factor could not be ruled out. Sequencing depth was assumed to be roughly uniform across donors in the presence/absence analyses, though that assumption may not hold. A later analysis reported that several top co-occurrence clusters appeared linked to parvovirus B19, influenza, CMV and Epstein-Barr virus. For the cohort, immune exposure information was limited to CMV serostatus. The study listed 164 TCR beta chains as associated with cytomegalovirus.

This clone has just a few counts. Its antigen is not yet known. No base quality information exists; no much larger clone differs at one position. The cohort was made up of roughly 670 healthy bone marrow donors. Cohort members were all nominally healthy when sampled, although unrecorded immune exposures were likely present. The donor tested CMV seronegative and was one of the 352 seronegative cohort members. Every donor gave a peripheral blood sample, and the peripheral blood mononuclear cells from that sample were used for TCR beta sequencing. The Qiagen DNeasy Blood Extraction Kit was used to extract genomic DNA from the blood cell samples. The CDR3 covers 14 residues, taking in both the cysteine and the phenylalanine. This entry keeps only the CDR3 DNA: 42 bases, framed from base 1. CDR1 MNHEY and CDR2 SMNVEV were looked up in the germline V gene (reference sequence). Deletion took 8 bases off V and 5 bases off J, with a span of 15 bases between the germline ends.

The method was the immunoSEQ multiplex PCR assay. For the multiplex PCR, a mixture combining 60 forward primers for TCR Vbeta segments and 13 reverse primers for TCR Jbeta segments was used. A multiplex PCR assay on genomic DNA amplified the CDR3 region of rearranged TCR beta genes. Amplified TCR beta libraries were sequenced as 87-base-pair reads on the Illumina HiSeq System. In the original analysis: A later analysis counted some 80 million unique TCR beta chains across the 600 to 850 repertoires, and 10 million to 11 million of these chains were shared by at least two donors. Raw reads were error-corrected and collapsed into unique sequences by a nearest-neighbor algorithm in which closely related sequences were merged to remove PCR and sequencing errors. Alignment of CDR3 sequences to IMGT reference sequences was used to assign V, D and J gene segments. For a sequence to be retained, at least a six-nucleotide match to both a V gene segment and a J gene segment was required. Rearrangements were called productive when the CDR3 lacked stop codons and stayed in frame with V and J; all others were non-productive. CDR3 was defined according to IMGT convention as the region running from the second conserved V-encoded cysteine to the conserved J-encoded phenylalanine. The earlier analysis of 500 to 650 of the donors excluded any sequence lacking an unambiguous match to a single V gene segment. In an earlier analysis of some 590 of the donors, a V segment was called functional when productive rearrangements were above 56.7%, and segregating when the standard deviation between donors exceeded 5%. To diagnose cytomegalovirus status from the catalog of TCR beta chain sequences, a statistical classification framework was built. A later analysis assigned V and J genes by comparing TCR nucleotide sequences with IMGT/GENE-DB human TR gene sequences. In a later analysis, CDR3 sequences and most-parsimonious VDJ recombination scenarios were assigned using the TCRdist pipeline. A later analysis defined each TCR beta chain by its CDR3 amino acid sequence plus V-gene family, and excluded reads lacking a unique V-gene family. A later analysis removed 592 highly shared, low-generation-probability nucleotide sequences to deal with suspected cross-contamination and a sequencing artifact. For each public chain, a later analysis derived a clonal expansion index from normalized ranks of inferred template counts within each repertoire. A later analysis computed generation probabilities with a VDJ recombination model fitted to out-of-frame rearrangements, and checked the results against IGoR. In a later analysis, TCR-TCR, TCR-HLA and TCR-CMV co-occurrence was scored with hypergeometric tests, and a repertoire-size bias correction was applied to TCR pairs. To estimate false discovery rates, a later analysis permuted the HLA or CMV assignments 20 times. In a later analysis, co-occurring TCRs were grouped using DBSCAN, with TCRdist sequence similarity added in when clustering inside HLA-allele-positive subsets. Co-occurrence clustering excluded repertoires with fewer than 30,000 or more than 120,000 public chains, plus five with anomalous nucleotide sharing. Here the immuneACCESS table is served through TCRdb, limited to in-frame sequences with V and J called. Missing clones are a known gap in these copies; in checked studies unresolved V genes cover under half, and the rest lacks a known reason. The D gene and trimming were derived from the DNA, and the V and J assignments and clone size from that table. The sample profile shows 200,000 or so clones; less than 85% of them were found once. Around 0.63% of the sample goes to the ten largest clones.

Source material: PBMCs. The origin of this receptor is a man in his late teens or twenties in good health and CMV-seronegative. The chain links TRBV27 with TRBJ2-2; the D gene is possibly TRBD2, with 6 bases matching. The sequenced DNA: TGTGCCAGCGGCTTAGCGGCAGGAACCGGGGAGCTGTTTTTT. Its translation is CASGLAAGTGELFF.